This T cell receptor beta chain was sequenced in a study of metastatic and nonmetastatic thyroid tumors. Germline loops: CDR1 MNHNS, CDR2 SASEGT. CDR3 length equals 14 residues. Trimming pared 2 bases from V and 1 base from J, leaving 9 bases between. Until they underwent thyroid surgery, no patient had received any treatment. Via MiXCR, TCRdb re-called the PCR reads. The sample shows fewer than 40,000 clones, roughly half of them seen only once. Material for sequencing was tumor tissue. This TCR derives from a male donor with papillary thyroid cancer or a benign thyroid nodule (not recorded which). Some clones in this sample may be carry-over from other donors' samples. The rearrangement uses TRBV6-1 and TRBJ2-7; D remains unclear. CDR3 amino acids: CASSERAESYEQYF. For the CDR3, the DNA is TGTGCCAGCAGTGAAAGGGCAGAGTCCTACGAGCAGTACTTC.